This TCR beta chain was found in a study of cytomegalovirus exposure and HLA in healthy donors. CDR3 length: 13 residues. The germline V gene encodes CDR1 SGHDT and CDR2 YYEEEE. V was clipped by 3 bases and J by 4 bases, with 7 bases between them. The PCR contained 60 Vbeta and 13 Jbeta primers. Produced via immunoSEQ multiplex PCR; TCRdb's table is partial and in-frame only. The sample carries some 200,000 clones, roughly 9.4% recorded once. General study results and limits: According to reports, the classifier identified cytomegalovirus status with high specificity and sensitivity. With later analysis, a missense DCLRE1C variant became linked to TCR beta V- and J-gene trimming. As immune exposure information, only CMV serostatus was available.

About this clone: Its antigen is not identified.

The sequence derives from a woman aged 25 to 45 in good health and CMV-seropositive. The V call is TRBV5-6, the J call TRBJ2-2, with a weak D call TRBD1 (6 bases). The specimen was PBMCs. The CDR3 nucleotides are TGTGCCAGCAGCTCAGGGGCCACCGGGGAGCTGTTTTTT. Amino acid sequence: CASSSGATGELFF.